This T cell receptor beta chain originates from a study of blood T cells in healthy people across ages. Study observations and caveats: Donors of long life had a larger count of naive CD4+ cells and greater diversity than aged donors.

PCR was performed a second time for about 6 to 12 cycles using a sample-barcoded 5' primer and a J-beta primer mix. TCRdb recomputed calls from the 5' RACE reads with MiXCR, one row per CDR3 protein. This sample has hundreds of thousands of distinct CDR3 sequences, with under 45% found just once. A note on this clonotype: Antigen unknown.

The CDR3 is 13 amino acids. V was clipped by 3 bases and J by 6 bases; unmatched bases: 4. The germline V gene has CDR1 SGDLS and CDR2 YYNGEE. The sequenced sample consisted of blood. The sequence was obtained from a man between 60 and 70 years old in good health. The gene calls are TRBV9 and TRBJ2-3, with TRBD1 identical over 7 bases. CDR3 sequence reads: CASSERGLDTQYF. For the CDR3, the DNA is TGTGCCAGCAGCGAGAGGGGGCTCGATACGCAGTATTTT. Full variable domain (missing parts from reference TRBV9 and TRBJ2-3): DSGVTQTPKHLITATGQRVTLRCSPRSGDLSVYWYQQSLDQGLQFLIQYYNGEERAKGNILERFSAQQFPDLHSELNLSSLELGDSALYFCASSERGLDTQYFGPGTRLTVL.